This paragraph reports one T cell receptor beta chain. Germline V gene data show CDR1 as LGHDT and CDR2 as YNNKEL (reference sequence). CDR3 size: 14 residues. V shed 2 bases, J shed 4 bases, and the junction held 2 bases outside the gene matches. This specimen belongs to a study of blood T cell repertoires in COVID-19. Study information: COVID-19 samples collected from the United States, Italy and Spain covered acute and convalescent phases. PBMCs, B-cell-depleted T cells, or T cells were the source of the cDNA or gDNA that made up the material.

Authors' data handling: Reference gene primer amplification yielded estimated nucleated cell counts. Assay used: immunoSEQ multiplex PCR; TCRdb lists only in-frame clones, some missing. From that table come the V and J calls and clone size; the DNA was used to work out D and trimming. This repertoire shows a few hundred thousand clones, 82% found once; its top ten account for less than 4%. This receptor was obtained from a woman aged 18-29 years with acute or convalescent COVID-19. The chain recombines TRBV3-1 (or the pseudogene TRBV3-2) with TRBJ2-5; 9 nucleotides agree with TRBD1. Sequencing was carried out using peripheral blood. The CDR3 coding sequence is TGTGCCAGCAGCCAAATGACAGGGGGAGAGACCCAGTACTTC. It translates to CASSQMTGGETQYF.